Detailed here is one TCR beta chain. Its antigen remains undetermined. No quality values exist for individual bases; no much larger clone is one base distant. Collaborating institutions collected whole blood in K2EDTA tubes following their own protocols. For TCRbeta analysis, collaborator samples were shipped as frozen whole blood, as isolated PBMCs, or as DNA extracted from either sample type. This sample was taken from a study of blood T cell repertoires in COVID-19 (dated by TCRdb to 2018 to 2020). Background for the entire study: Samples from collaborators originated in the United States, Italy and Spain and spanned both the acute and convalescent phases of COVID-19. The repertoires were made available in a free public database intended to serve as a resource for research on the immune response to SARS-CoV-2. Where available, HLA class I and class II types were taken from metadata supplied by the sample provider and were not determined by assay-based typing. Samples were obtained from the ongoing ImmuneRACE study (first 160 participants) and from over 1,000 subjects provided by 6 global collaborators. The prospective study material was composed of cDNA or gDNA derived from T cells, B-cell-depleted T cells, or PBMCs. A de-identified subject ID, COVID-19 status, age in years and sex were almost always included in the sample metadata. The dataset comprised deeply sampled blood TCRbeta repertoires from subjects exposed to, actively infected with, or recovered from COVID-19.

The immunoSEQ Assay, a bias-controlled multiplex PCR, was used to amplify TCRbeta CDR3 regions from genomic DNA. Per the original workflow: Nucleated cell counts per sample were estimated from amplification of reference gene primers within the assay. To quantify the absolute abundance of each unique TCRbeta CDR3 rearrangement, sequence reads were collapsed and filtered. Productive Simpson clonality was computed per sample as the square root of Simpson's diversity index over productive rearrangements. Sourced from immuneACCESS, this table was stored by TCRdb with only in-frame sequences that have V and J called. A share of the clones is absent; for the studies checked, an unresolved V gene accounts for under half, and the remainder has no known explanation. Clone size and the V and J calls come from that table; the DNA yielded D and trimming. Present in this sample are about 190,000 clones, approximately 79% of which were seen just once. Approximately 26% of the sample rests with the top ten.

The investigation overall reported the following: How much clinical and demographic metadata was included differed by source and by participant, and the metadata was provided uncurated.

Trimming leaves V shorter by 3 bases and J shorter by 4 bases, with the junction holding 0 bases beyond the gene matches. CDR1 and CDR2 are drawn from the germline V gene: SQVTM, ANQGSEA. The cysteine opens and the phenylalanine closes a CDR3 of 12 amino acids. The DNA shown is the 36-base CDR3, in frame from base 1. The rearrangement joined TRBV29-1 to TRBJ2-1; a stretch of 7 junction bases matches TRBD2. Sequenced: peripheral blood. The receptor was isolated from a woman in her 70s with acute or convalescent COVID-19. The DNA sequence follows: TGCAGCGTTGAGGGGGGGTACAATGAGCAGTTCTTC. It encodes CSVEGGYNEQFF.